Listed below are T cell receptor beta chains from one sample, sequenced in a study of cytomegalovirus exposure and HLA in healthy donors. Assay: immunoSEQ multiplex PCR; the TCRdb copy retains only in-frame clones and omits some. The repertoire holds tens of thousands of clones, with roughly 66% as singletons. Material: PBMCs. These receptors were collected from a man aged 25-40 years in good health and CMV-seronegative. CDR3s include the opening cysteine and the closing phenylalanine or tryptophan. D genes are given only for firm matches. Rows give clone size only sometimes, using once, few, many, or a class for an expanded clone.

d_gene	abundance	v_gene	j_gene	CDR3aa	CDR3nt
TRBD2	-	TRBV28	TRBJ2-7	CASSLRAGGSYEQYF	TGTGCCAGCAGTTTAAGGGCGGGAGGGTCCTACGAGCAGTACTTC
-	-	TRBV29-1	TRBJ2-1	CSVDHRKITAIYNEQFF	TGCAGCGTTGATCACAGGAAAATTACCGCTATCTACAATGAGCAGTTCTTC
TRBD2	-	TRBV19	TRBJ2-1	CASSTTSGSYNEQFF	TGTGCCAGTAGTACGACTAGCGGGAGTTACAATGAGCAGTTCTTC
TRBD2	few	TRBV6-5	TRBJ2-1	CASNRLAGGNEQFF	TGTGCCAGCAATAGACTAGCGGGAGGCAATGAGCAGTTCTTC
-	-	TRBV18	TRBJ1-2	CASSYDNGLYGYTF	TGTGCCAGCTCATACGACAACGGCCTATATGGCTACACCTTC
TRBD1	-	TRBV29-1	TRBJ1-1	CSVDLDRAGEAFF	TGCAGCGTTGACCTGGACAGGGCAGGAGAAGCTTTCTTT
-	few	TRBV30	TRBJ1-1	CAWSENGGYTEAFF	TGTGCCTGGTCAGAGAACGGGGGGTACACTGAAGCTTTCTTT
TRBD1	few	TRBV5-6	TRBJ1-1	CASRSGTAEAFF	TGTGCCAGCAGGTCAGGGACAGCTGAAGCTTTCTTT
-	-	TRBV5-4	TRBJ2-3	CASSTTTSTDTQYF	TGTGCCAGCAGCACCACCACTAGCACAGATACGCAGTATTTT
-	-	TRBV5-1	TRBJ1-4	CASSARTGNEKLFF	TGCGCCAGCAGCGCACGAACGGGGAATGAAAAACTGTTTTTT
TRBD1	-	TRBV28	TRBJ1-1	CASSRGQGGGTEAFF	TGTGCCAGCAGTAGGGGACAGGGGGGAGGTACTGAAGCTTTCTTT
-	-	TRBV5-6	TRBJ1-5	CASSLGGVGHQPQHF	TGTGCCAGCAGCTTAGGAGGGGTCGGCCATCAGCCCCAGCATTTT
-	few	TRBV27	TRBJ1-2	CASCQWQEGYTF	TGTGCCAGCTGTCAGTGGCAGGAAGGCTACACCTTC
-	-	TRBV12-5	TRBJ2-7	CASGLGRSEGISSYEQYF	TGTGCTAGTGGTTTAGGGCGGTCGGAGGGGATTAGCTCCTACGAGCAGTACTTC
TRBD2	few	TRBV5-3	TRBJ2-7	CARPRTSGGPHEQYF	TGTGCCAGGCCCAGGACTAGCGGGGGGCCCCACGAGCAGTACTTC
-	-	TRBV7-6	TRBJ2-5	CASSLGSPLREETQYF	TGTGCCAGCAGCTTAGGTTCCCCATTGAGGGAAGAGACCCAGTACTTC
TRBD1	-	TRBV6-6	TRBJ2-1	CASTDVDRYNEQFF	TGTGCCAGCACCGACGTGGACAGGTACAATGAGCAGTTCTTC
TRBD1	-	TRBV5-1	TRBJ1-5	CASSFQTGEQPQHF	TGCGCCAGCAGCTTTCAGACAGGGGAGCAGCCCCAGCATTTT
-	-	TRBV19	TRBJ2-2	CASSPFETVNTGELFF	TGTGCCAGTAGTCCCTTTGAGACTGTGAACACCGGGGAGCTGTTTTTT
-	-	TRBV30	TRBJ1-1	CAWSGQLNTEAFF	TGTGCCTGGAGTGGGCAGTTGAACACTGAAGCTTTCTTT
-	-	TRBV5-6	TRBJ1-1	CASSLGEGTEAFF	TGTGCCAGCAGCTTAGGGGAGGGCACTGAAGCTTTCTTT
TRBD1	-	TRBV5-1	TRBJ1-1	CASIRDSLSTEAFF	TGCGCCAGCATCAGGGACAGCTTAAGCACTGAAGCTTTCTTT
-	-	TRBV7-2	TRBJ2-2	CASSLVRNTGELFF	TGTGCCAGCAGCTTAGTCAGGAACACCGGGGAGCTGTTTTTT
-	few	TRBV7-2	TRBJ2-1	CASSRQRNEQFF	TGTGCCAGCAGTCGACAGAGGAATGAGCAGTTCTTC
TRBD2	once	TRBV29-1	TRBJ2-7	CSVVSGTSADEQYF	TGCAGCGTTGTCTCCGGGACTAGCGCCGACGAGCAGTACTTC
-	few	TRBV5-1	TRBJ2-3	CASGGLVSTDTQYF	TGCGCCAGCGGCGGATTGGTTAGCACAGATACGCAGTATTTT
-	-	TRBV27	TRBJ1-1	CASKSGARTEAFF	TGTGCCAGCAAGTCAGGGGCGCGCACTGAAGCTTTCTTT
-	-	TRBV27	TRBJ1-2	CASSYFGGSYGYTF	TGTGCCAGCAGTTATTTCGGCGGCTCGTATGGCTACACCTTC
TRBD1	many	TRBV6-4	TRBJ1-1	CASSDGTGGTEAFF	TGTGCCAGCAGTGACGGGACAGGGGGCACTGAAGCTTTCTTT
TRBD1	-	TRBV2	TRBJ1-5	CASSALYRGRQPQHF	TGTGCCAGCAGTGCTCTCTACAGGGGGCGTCAGCCCCAGCATTTT
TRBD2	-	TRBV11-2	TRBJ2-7	CASSKTGLAGLGDYEQYF	TGTGCCAGCAGCAAAACGGGACTAGCGGGTCTCGGGGATTACGAGCAGTACTTC
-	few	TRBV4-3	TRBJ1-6	CASSQDRVDTHNSPLHF	TGCGCCAGCAGCCAAGATAGGGTGGACACTCATAATTCACCCCTCCACTTT
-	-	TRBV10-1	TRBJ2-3	CASSDSAAITDTQYF	TGCGCCAGCAGTGATTCGGCGGCTATCACAGATACGCAGTATTTT
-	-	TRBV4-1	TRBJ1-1	CASSQERGSTEAFF	TGCGCCAGCAGCCAAGAACGGGGAAGCACTGAAGCTTTCTTT
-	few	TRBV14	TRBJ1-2	CASSQGPRGGYTF	TGTGCCAGCAGCCAAGGGCCGAGAGGTGGCTACACCTTC